This T cell receptor beta chain was found in a study of cytomegalovirus exposure and HLA in healthy donors. Study-level points and caveats: Further analysis was carried out later, and it showed several of the most significant clusters appearing linked to common viral pathogens. Excluded: some indistinguishable V segments such as TRBV6-2 and TRBV6-3. Cytomegalovirus-associated status was assigned to about 170 TCR beta chains. Within an earlier analysis, most TCR beta V segments proved productive either about 90% or about 30% of the time.

V shed 0 bases and J shed 4 bases, with 10 bases lying between them. CDR3 size: 15 residues. CDR1 is MNHEY, CDR2 SMNVEV, per germline (reference sequence). Both 60 Vbeta primers and 13 Jbeta primers went into the PCR. Method: immunoSEQ multiplex PCR; TCRdb's copy keeps in-frame clones and lacks some. The repertoire holds around 160,000 clones, with approximately 79% as singletons. Remarks on this clone: Its antigen is as yet unknown.

This clonotype was sampled from a woman aged 40 to 50 in good health and CMV-seropositive. The sample consisted of PBMCs. The chain recombines TRBV27 with TRBJ1-5; no firm D call. CDR3 region: CASSLSRSPNQPQHF. The CDR3 DNA reads TGTGCCAGCAGTTTATCGAGGTCACCTAATCAGCCCCAGCATTTT.